A single sample is the source of the 24 T cell receptor beta chains below, sequenced in a study of response to subunit inactivated influenza vaccine. TCRdb passed the RT-PCR reads through MiXCR, listing each CDR3 protein once. The top ten hold 1.5% to 2% of the sample, which has about half a million distinct CDR3 sequences, about 25% seen once. Sequencing used CD4+ T cells sorted from PBMCs, obtained roughly 5 days after vaccination. The origin of the receptors is a man aged 45-65 years who received an inactivated influenza vaccine.

The table lists this clonotype with a few counts. The V call is TRBV27, the J call TRBJ1-3; no clear D. Trimming stripped 0 bases from V and 0 bases from J, with 12 bases between. Looked up from germline, CDR1 is MNHEY and CDR2 is SMNVEV (reference sequence). The CDR3 is 17 residues long. CDR3 loop: CASSLSASSVSGNTIYF. The CDR3, as DNA: TGTGCCAGCAGTTTATCGGCATCCAGCGTCTCTGGAAACACCATATATTTT.

This clonotype was picked up many times. The J gene is TRBJ2-7, the V gene TRBV5-6; the D gene is possibly TRBD1 (7 bases). The CDR3 is 15 residues long. Between the trimmed V and J ends, which lost 1 base and 2 bases, there was a span of 13 bases. Germline values: CDR1 SGHDT, CDR2 YYEEEE. The CDR3 sequence is CASSLRQGGAYEQYF. The CDR3 region has the DNA TGTGCCAGCAGCTTGAGACAGGGAGGTGCCTACGAGCAGTACTTC.

This clonotype was observed a few times. An end of the junction does not agree with germline; a read error may underlie this. The V gene is TRBV5-1, the J gene TRBJ1-1; D might be TRBD1 (5 bases). The CDR3 is made up of 14 amino acids. CDR1 is SGHRS and CDR2 is YFSETQ in the germline V gene. CDR3 sequence: CASSFGGRNTEAFF. In nucleotides, the CDR3 is TGTGCCAGCAGTTTCGGGGGGAGGAACACTGAAGCTTTCTTT. Together with reference TRBV5-1 and TRBJ1-1, the CDR3 gives the full variable domain: KAGVTQTPRYLIKTRGQQVTLSCSPISGHRSVSWYQQTPGQGLQFLFEYFSETQRNKGNFPGRFSGRQFSNSRSEMNVSTLELGDSALYLCASSFGGRNTEAFFGQGTRLTVV.

The sample holds a few counts of this clonotype. V and J are TRBV12-5 and TRBJ2-5; 10 bases fit TRBD2. The germline CDR1 and CDR2 sequences are LGHNT and FRNRAP. This CDR3 is built from 16 residues. V lost 0 bases and J lost 5; bases outside the gene matches: 6. CDR3 DNA: TGTGCTAGTGGTTTGGTTCTAGCGGGAGTGGCGGAGACCCAGTACTTC. Residues: CASGLVLAGVAETQYF.

This clonotype was observed a few times. J is TRBJ2-3 and V is TRBV7-2; TRBD2 matches at 10 bases. CDR3 length equals 15 residues. V was pared by 3 bases and J by 11 bases, with 11 bases of the junction left unmatched. Germline CDR1 reads SGHTA; CDR2 reads FQGNSA. The CDR3 is CASSFGRSGGGMQYF. The CDR3 nucleotides are TGTGCCAGCAGCTTCGGGAGAAGCGGGGGGGGAATGCAGTATTTT.

The rearrangement links TRBV20-1 to TRBJ2-7; 7 bases align to TRBD1. The germline V gene encodes CDR1 DFQATT and CDR2 SNEGSKA (reference sequence). Losses at the gene ends were 1 base for V and 3 bases for J; bases not matched to a gene: 12. The length of the CDR3 is 16 residues. CDR3 in amino acids: CSARGLIQGIGYEQYF. CDR3 coding DNA: TGCAGTGCTAGAGGCCTAATACAGGGGATCGGCTACGAGCAGTACTTC.

The CDR3 is CASSPTGPLASLVKNIQYF. The CDR3 bases are TGTGCCAGCAGCCCCACGGGACCACTAGCAAGCTTAGTAAAAAACATTCAGTACTTC. V usage is TRBV3-1 and J usage is TRBJ2-4; D is perhaps TRBD2 (6 bases). Germline-derived CDR1 and CDR2 are LGHDT and YNNKEL (reference sequence). V was pared by 4 bases and J by 4 bases, with 26 bases between. The CDR3 length is 19 residues.

Only a few counts were recorded for this clonotype. The chain recombines TRBV6-2 or TRBV6-3 with TRBJ2-1; 10 bases fit TRBD2. This CDR3 is 16 amino acids long. The germline CDR1 and CDR2 sequences are MNHEY and SVGEGT. V was pared by 6 bases and J by 2 bases, with 7 bases of the junction left unmatched. The CDR3 spells CASRSSGGMPYNEQFF. The CDR3 coding sequence is TGTGCCAGCAGGTCTAGCGGGGGCATGCCCTACAATGAGCAGTTCTTC.

This clonotype has more than one count but fewer than ten. The rearrangement uses TRBV6-2 or TRBV6-3 and TRBJ2-2, with TRBD1 identical over 7 bases. After removal of 6 bases from V and 9 bases from J, the junction contained 4 bases not matched to a gene. The length of the CDR3 is 12 residues. Germline V lookup: CDR1 MNHEY, CDR2 SVGEGT. CDR3 nucleotides: TGTGCCAGCAGACGACAGGGTTGGGAGCTGTTTTTT. Protein: CASRRQGWELFF.

The sample holds a few counts of this clonotype. The chain combines TRBV12-3 or TRBV12-4 with TRBJ2-3; 7 nucleotides align to TRBD1. The ends lost 1 base at V and 6 bases at J; junction bases unmatched: 4. CDR3 size: 14 residues. The CDR3: CASSLGGQPDTQYF. Here the CDR3 DNA reads TGTGCCAGCAGTTTAGGGGGACAGCCCGATACGCAGTATTTT.

On this clonotype itself: The junction and the germline gene differ at one end; a read error may be behind it. V is TRBV7-2 and J is TRBJ2-5, with D unclear. Looked up from germline, CDR1 is SGHTA and CDR2 is FQGNSA. This CDR3 region has 12 residues. This CDR3 is CASSAPPGSPNF. The CDR3 coding sequence is TGTGCCAGCAGCGCCCCGCCAGGTTCCCCTAACTTC.

This chain uses TRBV29-1 with TRBJ2-3, with no clear D. The CDR3 loop spans 16 amino acids. Between the trimmed V and J ends, which lost 5 bases and 2 bases, there was a span of 20 bases. Germline-derived CDR1 and CDR2 are SQVTM and ANQGSEA. The CDR3 is CSVPPGLESNTDTQYF. For the CDR3, the DNA is TGCAGCGTTCCTCCCGGGTTGGAATCTAACACAGATACGCAGTATTTT.

This clonotype was detected only a few times. The CDR3 here is CASSKTPGVSEQYF. CDR3 coding DNA: TGTGCCAGCAGCAAAACCCCGGGGGTAAGCGAGCAGTACTTC. The rearrangement uses TRBV3-1 and TRBJ2-7; TRBD2 is a possible D gene (6 bases). V was shortened by 5 bases and J by 6 bases, with 17 bases between the two germline ends. Germline CDR1 and CDR2: LGHDT and YNNKEL (reference sequence). The CDR3 totals 14 residues.

This clonotype was detected a few times. The CDR3 nucleotides are TGTGCCAGCAGCTTAGTTCGTTCCCTCTCCTACGAGCAGTACTTC. Translation: CASSLVRSLSYEQYF. The rearrangement uses TRBV7-9 and TRBJ2-7, with D unresolved. In germline, CDR1 is SEHNR, CDR2 FQNEAQ (reference sequence). The CDR3 is made up of 15 amino acids. Trimming pared 1 base from V and 0 bases from J, leaving 10 bases between. Looking up the rest from reference TRBV7-9 and TRBJ2-7 gives the full variable domain: DTGVSQNPRHKITKRGQNVTFRCDPISEHNRLYWYRQTLGQGPEFLTYFQNEAQLEKSRLLSDRFSAERPKGSFSTLEIQRTEQGDSAMYLCASSLVRSLSYEQYFGPGTRLTVT.

The chain employs TRBV7-2 and TRBJ2-7, with TRBD2 matching over 9 bases. The CDR3 extends over 12 amino acids. The V segment lost 3 bases and the J segment 9 bases; nucleotides outside the gene matches: 3. The germline CDR1 and CDR2 sequences are SGHTA and FQGNSA. Here the CDR3 reads CASSFSGSVQYF. The CDR3 bases are TGTGCCAGCAGCTTTAGCGGGAGTGTGCAGTACTTC. The full variable domain, with the rest looked up from reference TRBV7-2 and TRBJ2-7, is GAGVSQSPSNKVTEKGKDVELRCDPISGHTALYWYRQSLGQGLEFLIYFQGNSAPDKSGLPSDRFSAERTGGSVSTLTIQRTQQEDSAVYLCASSFSGSVQYFGPGTRLTVT.

The gene calls are TRBV30 and TRBJ2-3, with 7 positions matching TRBD1. With 5 bases clipped from V and 2 bases from J, the junction kept 7 bases outside the gene matches. The CDR3 runs to 14 residues. From germline, CDR1 is GTSNPN and CDR2 SVGIG (reference sequence). The CDR3 protein is CAWVRQGTTDTQYF. In nucleotides, the CDR3 is TGTGCCTGGGTCCGACAGGGAACCACAGATACGCAGTATTTT.

J is TRBJ2-3 and V is TRBV9, with 9 nucleotides matching TRBD1. The CDR3 sequence is 15 residues long. Germline V gene lookup returns CDR1 SGDLS and CDR2 YYNGEE. V shed 5 bases and J 1 base; nucleotides not matched to a gene: 5. CDR3 nucleotide sequence: TGTGCCAGCAGTGTGGGGACAGGGCGCACAGATACGCAGTATTTT. It encodes CASSVGTGRTDTQYF.

This clonotype was observed a few times. The rearrangement uses TRBV12-3 or TRBV12-4 and TRBJ1-1, with D uncertain. Trimming shortened V by 2 bases and J by 1 base, and 8 bases separated the two germline ends. CDR3 length: 14 residues. The CDR3 sequence: CASSLFGENTEAFF. In nucleotides, the CDR3 is TGTGCCAGCAGTTTATTCGGGGAGAACACTGAAGCTTTCTTT.

This clonotype appeared a few times. This rearrangement joins TRBV24-1 to TRBJ2-3; maybe TRBD1 (6 bases). Trimming took off 4 bases at V and 3 bases at J, with 16 bases between the two ends. The CDR3 consists of 16 residues. Germline values: CDR1 KGHDR, CDR2 SFDVKD. CDR3 sequence: CATSDDRPWKTDTQYF. CDR3 DNA: TGTGCCACCAGTGACGACAGGCCCTGGAAGACAGATACGCAGTATTTT.

This clonotype showed up many times. The chain recombines TRBV10-2 with TRBJ2-3; 8 bases are a match to TRBD2. CDR1 is WSHSY and CDR2 is SAAADI in the germline V gene. This CDR3 contains 19 residues. With V trimmed by 8 bases and J by 0 bases, 19 bases remained unmatched. CDR3 coding DNA: TGCGCCAGCCAGAGCGGGGGACTTCTCCGCCTCAGGAGCACAGATACGCAGTATTTT. Its translation: CASQSGGLLRLRSTDTQYF.

The V and J genes are TRBV12-3 or TRBV12-4 and TRBJ2-1, with D possibly TRBD2 on 5 matching bases. V shed 3 bases and J shed 9 bases, with 18 bases lying between them. CDR3 size: 15 residues. CDR3 loop: CASSLEGSLNLEQFF. For the CDR3, the DNA is TGTGCCAGCAGTTTGGAAGGGAGTTTAAATCTTGAGCAGTTCTTC.

The genes are TRBV6-1 and TRBJ2-5; no clear D. The CDR3 length is 15 residues. CDR1 and CDR2 (germline): MNHNS, SASEGT. With 6 bases removed from V and 0 bases from J, the gap between germline ends came to 14 bases. CDR3: CASSPRRSYQETQYF. As DNA, the CDR3 is TGTGCCAGCAGCCCCAGGCGATCGTACCAAGAGACCCAGTACTTC.

This clonotype has a handful of counts. The chain is built from TRBV10-3 and TRBJ2-5; D is unclear. The CDR3 has 14 amino acids. V was clipped by 4 bases and J by 3 bases, with 12 bases between them. Germline-derived CDR1 and CDR2 are ENHRY and SYGVKD. The CDR3 nucleotides are TGTGCCATCAGTGGGAGTGGGAAAAAAGAGACCCAGTACTTC. Amino acid sequence: CAISGSGKKETQYF.

The chain recombines TRBV20-1 with TRBJ2-3, with 9 bases that match TRBD2. This CDR3 has 20 amino acids. Looked up from germline, CDR1 is DFQATT and CDR2 is SNEGSKA (reference sequence). The junction had 25 bases not matched to a gene; V was cut back by 5 bases and J by 4 bases. The DNA of the CDR3 is TGCAGTGCTCCCCCGGCGGGGGGGAGGGGCCCAATTGCAGGTCCAGATACGCAGTATTTT. Translating it yields CSAPPAGGRGPIAGPDTQYF.